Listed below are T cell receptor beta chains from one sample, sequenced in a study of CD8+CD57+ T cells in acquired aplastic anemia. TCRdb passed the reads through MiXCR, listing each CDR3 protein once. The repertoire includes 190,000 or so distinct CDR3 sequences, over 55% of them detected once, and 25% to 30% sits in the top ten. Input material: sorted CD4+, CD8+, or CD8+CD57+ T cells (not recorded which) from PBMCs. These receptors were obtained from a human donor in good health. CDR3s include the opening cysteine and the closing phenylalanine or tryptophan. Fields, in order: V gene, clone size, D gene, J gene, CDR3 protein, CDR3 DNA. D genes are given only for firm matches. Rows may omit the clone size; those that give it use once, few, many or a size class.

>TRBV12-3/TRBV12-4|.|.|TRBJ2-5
CASRLRETQYF
TGTGCCAGTCGACTACGGGAGACCCAGTACTTC
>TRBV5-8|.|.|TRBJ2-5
CASSLGLGQQETQYF
TGTGCCAGCAGCTTAGGTCTAGGACAGCAAGAGACCCAGTACTTC
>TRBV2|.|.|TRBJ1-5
CASKRDGSNQPQHF
TGTGCCAGCAAGCGGGACGGCAGCAATCAGCCCCAGCATTTT
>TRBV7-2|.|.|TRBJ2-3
CASSVRDGTDTQYF
TGTGCCAGCAGCGTCCGGGACGGCACAGATACGCAGTATTTT
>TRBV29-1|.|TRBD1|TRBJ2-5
CSLTGGEETQYF
TGCAGCTTAACAGGGGGTGAAGAGACCCAGTACTTC
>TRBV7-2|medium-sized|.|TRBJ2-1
CASSSTKVAESYNEQFF
TGTGCCAGCAGCTCAACGAAGGTAGCGGAGTCCTACAATGAGCAGTTCTTC
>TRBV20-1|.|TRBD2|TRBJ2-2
CSATNGTSGELFF
TGCAGTGCTACCAACGGGACTAGCGGGGAGCTGTTTTTT
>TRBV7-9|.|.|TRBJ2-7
CASSLAEGSTYEQYF
TGTGCCAGCAGCTTAGCTGAAGGATCAACCTACGAGCAGTACTTC
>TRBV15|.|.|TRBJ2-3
CATSRGVASTDTQYF
TGTGCCACCAGCAGAGGTGTAGCTTCCACAGATACGCAGTATTTT
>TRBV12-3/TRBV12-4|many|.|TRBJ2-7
CASSLVRYEQYF
TGTGCCAGCAGTTTAGTTAGGTACGAGCAGTACTTC
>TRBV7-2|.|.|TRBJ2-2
CASSFMNTGELFF
TGTGCCAGCAGCTTTATGAACACCGGGGAGCTGTTTTTT
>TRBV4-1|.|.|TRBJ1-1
CASSQDQTDASTEAIF
TGCGCCAGCAGCCAAGATCAGACAGATGCGAGCACTGAAGCTATCTTT
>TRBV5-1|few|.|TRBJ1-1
CASSAGANTEAFF
TGCGCCAGCAGTGCAGGGGCGAACACTGAAGCTTTCTTT
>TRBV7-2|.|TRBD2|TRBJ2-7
CASSLAGTSVYEQYF
TGTGCCAGCAGCTTAGCTGGGACTAGCGTCTACGAGCAGTACTTC
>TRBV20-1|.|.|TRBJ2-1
CSEDDTNLSYEQFF
TGCAGTGAAGATGACACGAACCTATCCTACGAGCAGTTCTTC
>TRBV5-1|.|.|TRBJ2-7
CASSLYWGKEQYF
TGTGCCAGCAGCCTCTATTGGGGTAAGGAGCAGTACTTC
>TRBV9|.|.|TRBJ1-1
CASSVVSQADTEAFF
TGTGCCAGCAGCGTAGTTTCACAGGCGGACACTGAAGCTTTCTTT
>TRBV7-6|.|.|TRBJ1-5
CASSPLGGPPQHF
TGTGCCAGCAGCCCCCTCGGAGGGCCGCCCCAGCATTTT
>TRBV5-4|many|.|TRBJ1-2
CASSLRGGYGYTF
TGTGCCAGCAGCTTGAGGGGGGGCTATGGCTACACCTTC
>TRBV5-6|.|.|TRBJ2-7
CASSVRDTAYEQYF
TGTGCCAGCAGCGTCCGGGACACAGCCTACGAGCAGTACTTC
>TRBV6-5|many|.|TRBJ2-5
CASSYFGQQQETQYF
TGTGCCAGCAGTTACTTCGGCCAGCAACAAGAGACCCAGTACTTC
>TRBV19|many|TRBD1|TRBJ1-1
CASSSLRTGENTEAFF
TGTGCCAGTAGTTCTCTAAGGACAGGGGAGAACACTGAAGCTTTCTTT
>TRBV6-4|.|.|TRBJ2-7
CAISATEGPYEQYF
TGTGCCATCAGTGCAACGGAGGGCCCCTACGAGCAGTACTTC
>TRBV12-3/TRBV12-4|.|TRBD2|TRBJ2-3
CASSSSGGASDTQYF
TGTGCCAGCAGCTCTAGCGGGGGGGCCTCGGATACGCAGTATTTT